This passage covers 4 T cell receptor beta chains from one sample sequenced in a study of a mutant IDH1 vaccine in newly diagnosed glioma. Time point here: week 35, safety follow-up. The study gave 300 ug of mutant IDH1 20-mer peptide per vaccine dose, with topical imiquimod. Here immunoSEQ multiplex PCR was the method, and the copy in TCRdb shows in-frame clones only, minus some. The table records more than 60,000 clones, 74% of them present only once. These TCRs' antigens remain unknown. The specimen comprised PBMCs, sampled from a glioma patient whose treatment included an IDH1 peptide vaccine. All receptors come from a man aged 50-59 years with glioma.

This sequence joins TRBV15 and TRBJ2-1; D gene uncertain. The CDR3 is 14 amino acids. V lost 0 bases to trimming and J lost 4 bases, with 7 bases between them. CDR1 is LNHNV, CDR2 YYDKDF, per germline (reference sequence). CDR3: CATSRDIDYNEQFF. The CDR3 DNA reads TGTGCCACCAGCAGAGATATCGATTACAATGAGCAGTTCTTC.

The chain's CDR3 is CASSLTSGGPEQFF. CDR3 DNA sequence: TGTGCCAGCAGCCTGACTAGCGGGGGGCCGGAGCAGTTCTTC. The chain employs TRBV7-2 and TRBJ2-1, with 13 bases aligning to TRBD2. CDR1 is SGHTA, CDR2 FQGNSA, per germline. The length of the CDR3 is 14 residues. Trimming at V came to 5 bases and at J to 10 bases, leaving 5 bases not matched to a gene.

The V and J genes are TRBV15 and TRBJ2-7; D is unclear. CDR1 is LNHNV and CDR2 is YYDKDF in the germline V gene (reference sequence). Trimming cost V 1 base and J 1 base, with 8 bases left between them. The CDR3 has 14 amino acids. The CDR3 bases are TGTGCCACCAGCAGAGTGAAAGGTTCCTACGAGCAGTACTTC. It specifies CATSRVKGSYEQYF. The full variable domain, with the rest looked up from reference TRBV15 and TRBJ2-7, is DAMVIQNPRYQVTQFGKPVTLSCSQTLNHNVMYWYQQKSSQAPKLLFHYYDKDFNNEADTPDNFQSRRPNTSFCFLDIRSPGLGDTAMYLCATSRVKGSYEQYFGPGTRLTVT.

The chain joins TRBV29-1 to TRBJ2-1; the match to TRBD1 covers 8 bases. CDR1 and CDR2 from the germline V gene are SQVTM and ANQGSEA. There are 14 residues in the CDR3. V shed 4 bases, J shed 8 bases, and the junction held 10 bases outside the gene matches. This CDR3 is CSVVIRGRRDEQFF. The CDR3 coding sequence is TGCAGCGTTGTGATCAGGGGGCGGCGGGATGAGCAGTTCTTC.